Described below is a single T cell receptor (beta chain) sequence and its context. Its antigen is not identified. These data originate in a study of T cell responses to AZD1222 COVID-19 vaccine. Study background: Analysis merged second doses at about 4 or about 12 weeks. Regarding the study as a whole: Females made up more of the donors, who were largely white British, and clonal diversity may have come out too low. Two doses of AZD1222 preceded a rise in Spike-specific TCR breadth and depth. Scientists sampled the repertoires only once the peak T cell response had passed.

The assay was immunoSEQ multiplex PCR, and TCRdb's table has in-frame clones only and misses some. The data contain 130,000 to 150,000 clones, 91% of them seen just once; the ten biggest clones take up roughly 5%. The material was peripheral blood, obtained on day 0 of AZD1222 vaccination. The receptor was derived from an adult in good health.

The CDR3 nucleotides read TGTGCCAGCAGCCAAGAGGGGGGGGCTGAAGCTTTCTTT. Translated: CASSQEGGAEAFF. The chain couples TRBV14 to TRBJ1-1; possibly TRBD1 for D (5 bases). CDR1 and CDR2 (germline): SGHDN, FVKESK. The CDR3 is made up of 13 amino acids. The ends were cut back, 0 bases at V and 6 bases at J, with 8 bases in the middle.